This record covers a single T cell receptor (beta chain). The antigen is unknown. CDR3 length: 15 residues. Germline values: CDR1 SGHDT, CDR2 YYEEEE. The V segment lost 3 bases and the J segment 4 bases; nucleotides outside the gene matches: 5. Expressed TCRB transcripts were sequenced, since all the RNA that had been isolated was reverse transcribed. Using immunoSEQ multiplex PCR, the repertoire was profiled, and TCRdb retains in-frame clones only, with some absent. Of approximately 600,000 clones listed, over 10% are singletons. This sample is part of a study of beta chain features in type 1 diabetes. Findings and caveats of the study: At VDJ recombination sites, type 1 diabetes patients had fewer insertions and more deleted nucleotides. TCRB CDR3s were moderately but significantly shorter in Type 1 diabetes patients in all four CD4+ subsets. The cDNA sequencing approach could over-represent high-TCR-expressing cells.

The sequence derives from a man aged 30 to 45 with type 1 diabetes. Sequencing was performed on naive CD4+ T cells from blood. J is TRBJ2-1 and V is TRBV5-6; 9 bases are a match to TRBD1. CDR3 sequence reads: CASSSRDRDYNEQFF. DNA for the CDR3: TGTGCCAGCAGCTCCCGGGACAGGGATTACAATGAGCAGTTCTTC.